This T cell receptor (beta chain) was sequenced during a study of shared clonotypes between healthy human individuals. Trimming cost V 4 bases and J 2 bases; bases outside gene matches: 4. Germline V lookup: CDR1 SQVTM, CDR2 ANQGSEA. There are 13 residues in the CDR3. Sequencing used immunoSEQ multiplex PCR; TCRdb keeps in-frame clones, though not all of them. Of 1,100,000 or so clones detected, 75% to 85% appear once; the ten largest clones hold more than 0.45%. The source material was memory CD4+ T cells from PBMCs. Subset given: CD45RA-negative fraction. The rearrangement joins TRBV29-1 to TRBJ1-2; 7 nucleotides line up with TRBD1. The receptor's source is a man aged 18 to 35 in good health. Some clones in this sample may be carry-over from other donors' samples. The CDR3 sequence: CSVVTGENYGYTF. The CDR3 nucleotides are TGCAGCGTTGTAACAGGGGAGAACTATGGCTACACCTTC.